These 27 T cell receptor beta chains were sequenced from one sample in a study of PD-1 blockade in classical Hodgkin lymphoma. Sequencing was performed with immunoSEQ multiplex PCR; in TCRdb, only in-frame clones are kept and a portion is missing. The sample has about 28,000 clones, roughly 80% seen once. Time point given: cycle 4 day 1 (C4D1), after 5 to 7 weeks of nivolumab. Relapses following autologous stem cell transplantation were seen in all patients, with brentuximab vedotin exposure varying. Magnetic depletion of unwanted cells isolated CD4+ T cells from thawed PBMCs. The starting material was CD4+ T cells from blood, obtained before the fourth cycle of nivolumab. Receptor source: a human donor with classical Hodgkin lymphoma.

This chain joins TRBV18 and TRBJ1-3, with a tentative D call TRBD1 (5 bases). Germline assignment: CDR1 KGHSH and CDR2 LQKENI. This CDR3 spans 16 amino acids. The germline V and J ends were trimmed by 2 bases and 0 bases, with 11 bases remaining between them. CDR3 protein: CASSPSGLSSGNTIYF. The CDR3 DNA sequence: TGTGCCAGCTCACCATCGGGGCTGAGCTCTGGAAACACCATATATTTT.

This chain links TRBV4-1 with TRBJ2-7; 7 bases match TRBD2. Germline assignment: CDR1 MGHRA and CDR2 YSYEKL. This CDR3 comprises 17 residues. V lost 0 bases and J lost 0; bases outside the gene matches: 8. The CDR3 here is CASSQDRLARSSYEQYF. Here the CDR3 DNA reads TGCGCCAGCAGCCAAGATCGACTAGCCCGTAGCTCCTACGAGCAGTACTTC.

The chain has TRBV7-8 and TRBJ2-1, with 9 nucleotides matching TRBD1. Germline CDR1 and CDR2: SGHVS and FQNEAQ. Trimming cost V 5 bases and J 5 bases; bases outside gene matches: 7. The CDR3 extends over 15 amino acids. The chain's CDR3 is CASSISRDRDNEQFF. The DNA for the CDR3 is TGTGCCAGCAGCATCAGCCGGGACAGGGACAATGAGCAGTTCTTC.

The V and J genes are TRBV19 and TRBJ2-7, with 9 bases aligning to TRBD1. Looked up from germline, CDR1 is LNHDA and CDR2 is SQIVND (reference sequence). The CDR3 sequence is 15 residues long. J was trimmed by 2 bases and V by 7 bases; bases with no gene match: 9. CDR3 sequence (DNA): TGTGCCAGTATGTGGGCGGGACAGGGAACCTACGAGCAGTACTTC. The encoded protein is CASMWAGQGTYEQYF.

The chain recombines TRBV6-4 with TRBJ2-3; no reliable D call. CDR3 size: 13 residues. Between the trimmed V and J ends, which lost 2 bases and 3 bases, there was a span of 6 bases. Per germline, CDR1 MRHNA and CDR2 SNTAGT. The CDR3: CASSDPLTDTQYF. In DNA, the CDR3 is TGTGCCAGCAGTGACCCACTAACAGATACGCAGTATTTT.

The gene calls are TRBV18 and TRBJ2-3; unclear D gene. CDR1 is KGHSH, CDR2 LQKENI, per germline. The CDR3 contains 16 residues. V lost 3 bases and J lost 4, with 17 bases in between. The CDR3 coding sequence is TGTGCCAGCTCACCGAACGGCCTCGGTATTTCAGATACGCAGTATTTT. Residues: CASSPNGLGISDTQYF.

J is TRBJ1-5 and V is TRBV4-3; weak D call: TRBD1 (5 bases). CDR3 size: 15 residues. Between the trimmed V and J ends, which lost 1 base and 4 bases, there was a span of 11 bases. The V gene's germline CDR1 is LGHNA and CDR2 YSLEER. CDR3 in DNA: TGCGCCAGCAGCCAAGTAAGCGGGGGTAATCAGCCCCAGCATTTT. It is translated as CASSQVSGGNQPQHF.

The chain links TRBV6-6 to TRBJ1-1, with TRBD1 identical over 7 bases. Germline trimming cut 2 bases from V and 10 bases from J; bases unmatched to any gene: 10. CDR3 length equals 14 residues. Germline CDR1 reads MNHNY; CDR2 reads SVGAGI (reference sequence). The CDR3 spells CASSYRGQPLGAFF. The CDR3 DNA reads TGTGCCAGCAGTTACCGGGGACAGCCGTTGGGAGCTTTCTTT.

The J gene is TRBJ1-3, the V gene TRBV5-1; D gene uncertain. The germline CDR1 and CDR2 sequences are SGHRS and YFSETQ. Trimming took 0 bases from V and 0 from J, leaving 4 bases between them. CDR3 size: 14 residues. DNA for the CDR3: TGCGCCAGCAGCTTGGAAGACTCTGGAAACACCATATATTTT. Amino acids: CASSLEDSGNTIYF.

V is TRBV7-8 and J is TRBJ1-1; 7 bases line up with TRBD1. The CDR3 consists of 15 residues. CDR1 and CDR2 from the germline V gene are SGHVS and FQNEAQ. Unmatched junction bases numbered 7, after V lost 6 bases and J lost 0 bases. CDR3 nucleotides: TGTGCCAGCAGTTCGAGGACAGGTTTGAACACTGAAGCTTTCTTT. Translating gives CASSSRTGLNTEAFF.

V gene TRBV5-4 combines with J gene TRBJ1-6; the D gene is possibly TRBD1 (5 bases). The germline V gene encodes CDR1 SGHNT and CDR2 YYREEE (reference sequence). V lost 0 bases, J lost 7 bases, and 8 bases lay in between. This CDR3 is built from 14 residues. In nucleotides, the CDR3 is TGTGCCAGCAGCTTGGACCAGGGAAATTCACCCCTCCACTTT. This sequence encodes CASSLDQGNSPLHF.

The rearrangement joins TRBV5-6 to TRBJ1-5; D unresolved. Germline CDR1 SGHDT, CDR2 YYEEEE. The ends were cut back, 2 bases at V and 2 bases at J, with 5 bases in the middle. CDR3 length: 13 residues. The CDR3 is CASSFNRNQPQHF. The CDR3 DNA is TGTGCCAGCAGCTTCAATCGCAATCAGCCCCAGCATTTT.

The V and J genes are TRBV7-9 and TRBJ2-6; D call uncertain. Germline assignment: CDR1 SEHNR and CDR2 FQNEAQ (reference sequence). Trimming took off 5 bases at V and 4 bases at J, with 12 bases between the two ends. The CDR3 runs to 15 residues. Written as DNA, the CDR3 is TGTGCCAGCAGCAGGGTTAAGTACGGGGCCAACGTCCTGACTTTC. It yields the protein CASSRVKYGANVLTF.

The V and J genes are TRBV7-8 and TRBJ1-1, with TRBD1 identical over 8 bases. The V gene's germline CDR1 is SGHVS and CDR2 FQNEAQ. The CDR3 sequence is 17 residues long. The V gene end was trimmed by 1 base and the J gene end by 3 bases; junction bases not matched to a gene: 10. The CDR3 loop is CASSLGPRGQRDTEAFF. The CDR3 bases are TGTGCCAGCAGCTTAGGCCCCAGGGGGCAAAGGGACACTGAAGCTTTCTTT.

This clone appeared a few times. The rearrangement uses TRBV2 and TRBJ1-2; a possible D gene is TRBD1 (6 bases). CDR3 length: 11 residues. Trimming took 5 bases from V and 9 from J, leaving 10 bases between them. Germline assignment: CDR1 SNHLY and CDR2 FYNNEI. In DNA, the CDR3 is TGTGCCAGCAGTTACAGGGAAAGCTACACCTTC. Amino acids: CASSYRESYTF.

The CDR3 region has the DNA TGTGCCAGCAGTTACTCTACTGACAGGGCCCAGCCCCAGCATTTT. Its protein product is CASSYSTDRAQPQHF. This chain joins TRBV6-6 and TRBJ1-5, with 7 nucleotides matching TRBD1. The germline gives CDR1 MNHNY, CDR2 SVGAGI (reference sequence). This CDR3 is built from 15 residues. V shed 0 bases, J shed 7 bases, and the junction held 6 bases outside the gene matches.

V usage is TRBV5-1 and J usage is TRBJ1-5; D unresolved. Germline lookup yields CDR1 SGHRS and CDR2 YFSETQ. The CDR3 consists of 14 residues. With 0 bases removed from V and 0 bases from J, the gap between germline ends came to 4 bases. The CDR3 DNA reads TGCGCCAGCAGCTTGGGGCATAGCAATCAGCCCCAGCATTTT. This gives the protein CASSLGHSNQPQHF.

The chain uses TRBV11-2 and TRBJ2-3; 8 bases fit TRBD1. This CDR3 has 14 amino acids. J lost 4 bases, V lost 3 bases, and 3 bases had no gene match. Germline CDR1 and CDR2: SGHAT and FQNNGV. For the CDR3, the DNA is TGTGCCAGCAGCTTCGACAGGGGATCAGATACGCAGTATTTT. It translates to CASSFDRGSDTQYF.

This clone has just a few counts. The gene calls are TRBV5-4 and TRBJ2-7, with 7 nucleotides matching TRBD1. Germline V CDR1 and CDR2: SGHNT, YYREEE (reference sequence). The CDR3 has 14 residues. Losses at the gene ends were 3 bases for V and 2 bases for J; bases not matched to a gene: 5. The CDR3 reads CASSYGQEAYEQYF. The CDR3 nucleotides read TGTGCCAGCAGCTACGGACAGGAGGCCTACGAGCAGTACTTC.

The V gene is TRBV18, the J gene TRBJ2-3; D gene ambiguous. This CDR3 has 12 amino acids. Germline lookup yields CDR1 KGHSH and CDR2 LQKENI. V was pared by 0 bases and J by 4 bases, with 2 bases between. As DNA, the CDR3 is TGTGCCAGCTCACCACCGGCAGATACGCAGTATTTT. This sequence encodes CASSPPADTQYF.

J is TRBJ2-3 and V is TRBV7-3; no definite D call. This CDR3 is 12 amino acids long. Deletions cut 4 bases from V and 2 bases from J, with 4 bases between. CDR1 SGHTA and CDR2 FQGTGA come from the germline V gene. CDR3 nucleotide sequence: TGTGCCAGCAGCTCAAACACAGATACGCAGTATTTT. Residues: CASSSNTDTQYF.

The rearrangement joins TRBV2 to TRBJ2-3; D gene unclear. CDR3 length: 14 residues. Germline V gene sequence: CDR1 SNHLY, CDR2 FYNNEI. V was trimmed by 4 bases and J by 8 bases, leaving 16 bases between them. CDR3 nucleotide sequence: TGTGCCAGCAGTGCGACTCGGAGCCCTGGTACGCAGTATTTT. It specifies CASSATRSPGTQYF.

The chain is built from TRBV6-5 and TRBJ2-2, with a tentative D call TRBD1 (5 bases). The V gene's germline CDR1 is MNHEY and CDR2 SVGAGI. V was cut by 4 bases and J by 7 bases, with 10 bases left in between. The CDR3 has 13 residues. The DNA of the CDR3 is TGTGCCAGCAGTTCGAACAGGCACGGGGAGCTGTTTTTT. Protein: CASSSNRHGELFF.

This clone has a handful of counts. This sequence joins TRBV7-6 and TRBJ2-3; D might be TRBD2 (6 bases). Trimming left V 3 bases short and J 0 bases short, with 10 bases between. The CDR3 length is 15 residues. Looked up from germline, CDR1 is SGHVS and CDR2 is FNYEAQ. The CDR3 nucleotides are TGTGCCAGCAGCTTCGGGACTCTTAGCACAGATACGCAGTATTTT. Protein: CASSFGTLSTDTQYF.

This clone has a handful of counts. The rearrangement links TRBV10-3 to TRBJ1-4, with TRBD1 matching 7 bases. The CDR3 length is 15 residues. V trimming: 0 bases; J trimming: 8 bases; junction bases outside the gene matches: 6. Germline loops: CDR1 ENHRY, CDR2 SYGVKD. CDR3 sequence reads: CAISESAGGREKLFF. DNA for the CDR3: TGTGCCATCAGTGAGTCGGCAGGGGGACGGGAAAAACTGTTTTTT.

The V call is TRBV18, the J call TRBJ2-1; 7 bases map to TRBD2. Per the germline V gene, CDR1 is KGHSH and CDR2 is LQKENI. The CDR3 is made up of 15 amino acids. Trimming removed 1 base from V and 2 bases from J; junction bases left unmatched: 2. The CDR3 nucleotides are TGTGCCAGCTCACCACTCAGCGGGGCCTACAATGAGCAGTTCTTC. This encodes CASSPLSGAYNEQFF.

This sequence joins TRBV19 and TRBJ1-5; D ambiguous. This CDR3 contains 17 residues. Germline CDR1 reads LNHDA; CDR2 reads SQIVND (reference sequence). Trimming pared 0 bases from V and 0 bases from J, leaving 12 bases between. For the CDR3, the DNA is TGTGCCAGTAGTATAGACGGGCGAGCGCATAGCAATCAGCCCCAGCATTTT. It is translated as CASSIDGRAHSNQPQHF.